This T cell receptor beta chain was identified during a study of T cells in Graves' hyperthyroidism and ophthalmopathy (dated by TCRdb to between 2018 and 2021). About the investigation overall: Peripheral blood samples were taken at initial diagnosis, before any treatment was given. TCR V-J signatures able to tell the groups apart were searched for in a discovery cohort of 90 to 100 patients, of whom more than 40 had Graves' ophthalmopathy and about 60 had stable Graves' hyperthyroidism. Prospective prediction of ophthalmopathy was tested in an independent validation cohort consisting of some 18 hyperthyroidism patients and around 17 patients who later progressed to ophthalmopathy. The 95 to 100 discovery patients were divided at random into training and test sets in a 7:3 ratio. In about 6 Graves' hyperthyroidism patients, the study also compared T-cell repertoires from thyroid tissue with T-cell repertoires from blood. Following sampling, methimazole starting at 30 mg daily was given to hyperthyroidism patients, and high-dose intravenous methylprednisolone was given to ophthalmopathy patients. The paper reports TCR Vbeta CDR3 sequencing of some 140 peripheral blood samples: some 44 ophthalmopathy, under 80 hyperthyroidism and around 17 progressor patients.

Overall results and qualifications from the work: No statistical method was used to fix the sample size in advance, and group allocation was not hidden from the investigators. In validation, the model predicted progression to ophthalmopathy with over 60% sensitivity and around 72% specificity, a median of 6.5 months before onset. A model built on a 13 V-J signature distinguished ophthalmopathy from stable hyperthyroidism, reaching roughly 88% sensitivity and around 81% specificity in cross-validation and 80%/75% in testing. Blood samples also contained most of the expanded thyroid clonotypes (frequency above 0.001), which suggests that blood repertoires may reflect thyroid immune responses.

The CDR3 measures 19 amino acids from cysteine to phenylalanine. Just the 57-base CDR3 DNA is kept, in frame starting at base 1. Deletion took 2 bases off V and 10 bases off J, with a span of 30 bases between the germline ends. This clonotype was recorded at least ten times. Its target antigen remains unknown. No clone much larger than this one lies a single base away; base qualities are absent. In the ophthalmopathy patients, disease was moderately to severely active, with a Clinical Activity Score of 3 or more, a NOSPECS grade of 4 or more, and a duration of less than 3 months. Any patient with an uncontrolled infection, another autoimmune disease, pregnancy or lactation was excluded. Diagnoses relied on clinical symptoms, serum thyroxine and TRAb, thyroid ultrasound and orbital computed tomography. Ficoll-Paque density gradient centrifugation was used to isolate PBMCs from around 10 ml of fresh peripheral blood. Trizol reagent was used to extract total RNA, and RNA quality was then checked on an Agilent 2100 Bioanalyzer.

The TCR beta CDR3 regions were amplified from the RNA transcripts. For the first round of RT-PCR on the TCR CDR3, the HTBI primer set was used together with the Qiagen OneStep RT-PCR kit. Libraries were constructed in a second round of multiplex PCR, after which size selection and purification were carried out. Sequencing of the libraries was done on an Illumina HiSeq2000 using paired-end 100 bp reads. In the paper's pipeline: SOAPnuke was used to process the raw data, with reads discarded if the reads contained adapters or uncalled bases, had a mean Phred below 15, or lacked an exact constant-primer or identifier match. High-quality paired reads were merged using COPE v1.2.5, and each unique nucleotide sequence was defined as a clonotype. MiTCR v1.1 was used to align the clonotypes against IMGT TRBV, TRBD and TRBJ reference segments. Analysis was restricted to V-J combinations with a frequency above 0.0001, which covered just over 98% of repertoires. A TCS score was defined as the ratio of F50 (clonal expansion) to E x V (chaos), with BLOSUM62-based TCRdist applied between CDR3 peptides within each V-J. Welch's t-statistics and random forest reduced around 550 V-J features to 10 to 15, which were used in a naive Bayes classifier (R e1071). TCRdb reanalyzed the raw reads on its own, using fastp at Q25 for trimming and MiXCR for clone calling, and kept in-frame beta chains. Every entry covers one CDR3 protein and lists the most common genes and DNA from its rows. The V and J calls follow TCRdb's processing rather than the paper's. This sample holds 300,000 or so distinct CDR3 sequences; 15% to 20% were observed only once. The top ten clones comprise just over 55% of the sample.

Recombination joined TRBV12-3 or TRBV12-4 with TRBJ2-1; the best D guess is TRBD2, with 6 bases matching. The sequencing input was blood. This clonotype originated in a woman between 55 and 75 years old with Graves' ophthalmopathy. The CDR3 here reads CASSLFLGGERSQGREQFF. The nucleotide sequence is given as TGTGCCAGCAGTTTATTTTTGGGGGGAGAGCGTTCCCAAGGAAGAGAGCAGTTCTTC.